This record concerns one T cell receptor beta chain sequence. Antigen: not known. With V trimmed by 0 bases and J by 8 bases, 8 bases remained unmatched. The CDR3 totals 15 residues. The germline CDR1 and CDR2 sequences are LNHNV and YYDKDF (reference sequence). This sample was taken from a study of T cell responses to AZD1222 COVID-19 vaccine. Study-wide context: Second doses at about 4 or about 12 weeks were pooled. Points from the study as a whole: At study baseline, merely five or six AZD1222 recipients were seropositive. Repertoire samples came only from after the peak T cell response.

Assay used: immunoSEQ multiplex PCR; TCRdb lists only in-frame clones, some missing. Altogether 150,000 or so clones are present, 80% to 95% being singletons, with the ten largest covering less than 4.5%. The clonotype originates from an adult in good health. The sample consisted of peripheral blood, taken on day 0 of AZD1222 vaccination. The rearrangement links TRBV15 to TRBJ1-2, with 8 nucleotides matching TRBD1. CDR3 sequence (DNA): TGTGCCACCAGCAGAGATCCGAGGACAGGGTTCGGCTACACCTTC. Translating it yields CATSRDPRTGFGYTF.